The rows below give T cell receptor beta chains drawn from one sample of a study of T cells in localized non-small cell lung cancer. Produced via immunoSEQ multiplex PCR; TCRdb's table is partial and in-frame only. The table lists 45,000 or so clones, around 86% of them singletons. The source was PBMCs, collected before any cancer treatment. These receptors all stem from a man aged 40-75 years with stage II lung adenocarcinoma. Each CDR3 is given with its conserved first and last residue. The D gene is left open where the match is weak. Not all rows give a size; the values are once, few, many and, for expanded clones, a class.

d_gene: -
len: 16
v_gene: TRBV9
abundance: -
j_gene: TRBJ2-2
CDR3nt: TGTGCCAGCAGCGTAGCAGGGACATCGAACACCGGGGAGCTGTTTTTT
CDR3aa: CASSVAGTSNTGELFF

d_gene: -
len: 18
v_gene: TRBV7-2
abundance: -
j_gene: TRBJ1-3
CDR3nt: TGTGCCAGCACCCCAACGGGGTCCTTACCCGTCTCTGGAAACACCATATATTTT
CDR3aa: CASTPTGSLPVSGNTIYF

d_gene: -
len: 14
v_gene: TRBV5-4
abundance: few
j_gene: TRBJ1-2
CDR3nt: TGTGCCAGCAGCTTAACAGGTGATAAACTTGGCTACACCTTC
CDR3aa: CASSLTGDKLGYTF

d_gene: -
len: 15
v_gene: TRBV9
abundance: -
j_gene: TRBJ1-6
CDR3nt: TGTGCCAGCAGCGTAGATGGCTTGAATAATTCACCCCTCCACTTT
CDR3aa: CASSVDGLNNSPLHF

d_gene: -
len: 14
v_gene: TRBV11-3
abundance: -
j_gene: TRBJ1-1
CDR3nt: TGTGCCAGCAGCCCGGACCAGGGGTCCGCTGAAGCTTTCTTT
CDR3aa: CASSPDQGSAEAFF

d_gene: TRBD1
len: 14
v_gene: TRBV5-6
abundance: -
j_gene: TRBJ2-3
CDR3nt: TGTGCCAGCAGCCACAGGGGGCGCACAGATACGCAGTATTTT
CDR3aa: CASSHRGRTDTQYF

d_gene: TRBD1
len: 14
v_gene: TRBV30
abundance: few
j_gene: TRBJ2-2
CDR3nt: TGTGCCTGGACCCGGACAGGGGGGGACGGGGAGCTGTTTTTT
CDR3aa: CAWTRTGGDGELFF

d_gene: -
len: 14
v_gene: TRBV29-1
abundance: -
j_gene: TRBJ1-3
CDR3nt: TGCAGCGTTGTCCCGGCGGACTCTGGAAACACCATATATTTT
CDR3aa: CSVVPADSGNTIYF

d_gene: -
len: 13
v_gene: TRBV7-2
abundance: -
j_gene: TRBJ2-5
CDR3nt: TGTGCCAGCAGCTTAGCGCGAGGGGGTGACCAGTACTTC
CDR3aa: CASSLARGGDQYF

d_gene: -
len: 12
v_gene: TRBV28
abundance: -
j_gene: TRBJ1-1
CDR3nt: TGTGCCAGCAGTGCCCCCGAGGGGGGTACTTTCTTT
CDR3aa: CASSAPEGGTFF

d_gene: -
len: 14
v_gene: TRBV18
abundance: few
j_gene: TRBJ2-7
CDR3nt: TGTGCCAGCTCACCAGACAGCATTTGGGGCGAGCAGTACTTC
CDR3aa: CASSPDSIWGEQYF

d_gene: TRBD1
len: 14
v_gene: TRBV18
abundance: -
j_gene: TRBJ2-5
CDR3nt: TGTGCCAGCTCACCACAGGGACAGCGGGAGACCCAGTACTTC
CDR3aa: CASSPQGQRETQYF

d_gene: -
len: 12
v_gene: TRBV6-5
abundance: -
j_gene: TRBJ2-3
CDR3nt: TGTGCCAGCAGGGGCGGGACAGATACGCAGTATTTT
CDR3aa: CASRGGTDTQYF

d_gene: -
len: 13
v_gene: TRBV5-1
abundance: -
j_gene: TRBJ1-3
CDR3nt: TGCGCCAGCAGCTTGGAGTGGGGAAACACCATATATTTT
CDR3aa: CASSLEWGNTIYF

d_gene: -
len: 13
v_gene: TRBV5-1
abundance: -
j_gene: TRBJ2-5
CDR3nt: TGCGCCAGCAGCTCCGTCCTTGGGGAGACCCAGTACTTC
CDR3aa: CASSSVLGETQYF

d_gene: -
len: 14
v_gene: TRBV19
abundance: -
j_gene: TRBJ1-1
CDR3nt: TGTGCCAGTAGTACCCTAGGTGATGGCACTGAAGCTTTCTTT
CDR3aa: CASSTLGDGTEAFF

d_gene: TRBD2
len: 15
v_gene: TRBV6-4
abundance: few
j_gene: TRBJ2-1
CDR3nt: TGTGCCAGCAGTGACGACGGGACTAGTGGTAATGAGCAGTTCTTC
CDR3aa: CASSDDGTSGNEQFF

d_gene: TRBD1
len: 16
v_gene: TRBV4-1
abundance: -
j_gene: TRBJ1-6
CDR3nt: TGCGCCAGCAGCCAAGATGGGACAGCTTATAATTCACCCCTCCACTTT
CDR3aa: CASSQDGTAYNSPLHF

d_gene: -
len: 15
v_gene: TRBV6-1
abundance: few
j_gene: TRBJ1-1
CDR3nt: TGTGCCAGCAGTGAATACCCCTCCGTCGGCACTGAAGCTTTCTTT
CDR3aa: CASSEYPSVGTEAFF

d_gene: -
len: 13
v_gene: TRBV2
abundance: -
j_gene: TRBJ1-1
CDR3nt: TGTGCCAGCAGTGAAGTGGGACAAGTTGAAGCTTTCTTT
CDR3aa: CASSEVGQVEAFF

d_gene: -
len: 15
v_gene: TRBV11-2
abundance: -
j_gene: TRBJ2-2
CDR3nt: TGTGCCAGCAGCCGAACAGGGAGGAGCACCGGGGAGCTGTTTTTT
CDR3aa: CASSRTGRSTGELFF

d_gene: TRBD1
len: 14
v_gene: TRBV18
abundance: -
j_gene: TRBJ2-3
CDR3nt: TGTGCCAGCTCTCGGACAGGGGGCACAGATACGCAGTATTTT
CDR3aa: CASSRTGGTDTQYF

d_gene: TRBD2
len: 16
v_gene: TRBV5-1
abundance: few
j_gene: TRBJ2-1
CDR3nt: TGCGCCAGCAGCTTGTGGGTAGCGGGGGCCTACAATGAGCAGTTCTTC
CDR3aa: CASSLWVAGAYNEQFF

d_gene: -
len: 13
v_gene: TRBV6-1
abundance: -
j_gene: TRBJ2-3
CDR3nt: TGTGCCAGCGGGCAAGGGGCAGAAGATACGCAGTATTTT
CDR3aa: CASGQGAEDTQYF

d_gene: TRBD1
len: 14
v_gene: TRBV6-5
abundance: once
j_gene: TRBJ2-5
CDR3nt: TGTGCCAGCAGCCTCGGACAGGGCAGAGAGACCCAGTACTTC
CDR3aa: CASSLGQGRETQYF

d_gene: TRBD2
len: 20
v_gene: TRBV4-1
abundance: -
j_gene: TRBJ2-2
CDR3nt: TGCGCCAGCAGCCAAGGGGCCCTAGCGGGGGGGAGGCGGAGCACCGGGGAGCTGTTTTTT
CDR3aa: CASSQGALAGGRRSTGELFF

d_gene: TRBD2
len: 18
v_gene: TRBV7-3
abundance: -
j_gene: TRBJ2-2
CDR3nt: TGTGCCAGCAGCTTACGATTTAGCGGGGGGTCGAACACCGGGGAGCTGTTTTTT
CDR3aa: CASSLRFSGGSNTGELFF

d_gene: -
len: 12
v_gene: TRBV6-1
abundance: -
j_gene: TRBJ1-6
CDR3nt: TGTGCCAGCGCAGGGAGCAATTCACCCCTCCACTTT
CDR3aa: CASAGSNSPLHF

d_gene: -
len: 15
v_gene: TRBV10-3
abundance: -
j_gene: TRBJ1-4
CDR3nt: TGTGCCATCAGTGATAAGACGGATGTAAAGCAAAAACTGTTTTTT
CDR3aa: CAISDKTDVKQKLFF

d_gene: -
len: 14
v_gene: TRBV5-6
abundance: -
j_gene: TRBJ2-5
CDR3nt: TGTGCCAGCAGCTTGATGGATTTCTCAGAGACCCAGTACTTC
CDR3aa: CASSLMDFSETQYF

d_gene: -
len: 11
v_gene: TRBV5-6
abundance: large
j_gene: TRBJ1-1
CDR3nt: TGTGCCAGCAGCTTGTCCAGTGAAGCTTTCTTT
CDR3aa: CASSLSSEAFF

d_gene: -
len: 12
v_gene: TRBV6-1
abundance: -
j_gene: TRBJ1-2
CDR3nt: TGTGCCAGCAGCTACGTGGATTATGGCTACACCTTC
CDR3aa: CASSYVDYGYTF

d_gene: -
len: 14
v_gene: TRBV7-8
abundance: -
j_gene: TRBJ2-7
CDR3nt: TGTGCCAGCAGCAAGTCGGGGGCCTCCTACGAGCAGTACTTC
CDR3aa: CASSKSGASYEQYF

d_gene: -
len: 17
v_gene: TRBV5-5
abundance: once
j_gene: TRBJ2-5
CDR3nt: TGTGCCAGCAGCCACCCCTATGGGAATTCGGGCCAAGAGACCCAGTACTTC
CDR3aa: CASSHPYGNSGQETQYF

d_gene: TRBD2
len: 18
v_gene: TRBV4-1
abundance: once
j_gene: TRBJ2-3
CDR3nt: TGCGCCAGCAGCCAAACCTTGGGAGGGGTTGTGCGCACAGATACGCAGTATTTT
CDR3aa: CASSQTLGGVVRTDTQYF

d_gene: TRBD1
len: 17
v_gene: TRBV4-2
abundance: -
j_gene: TRBJ2-7
CDR3nt: TGTGCCAGCAGCCAGGGGGACAGGCGGAGGCCCCCTTACGAGCAGTACTTC
CDR3aa: CASSQGDRRRPPYEQYF

d_gene: -
len: 16
v_gene: TRBV5-6
abundance: -
j_gene: TRBJ2-3
CDR3nt: TGTGCCAGCAGCTTGTTCCGGACAGTCGGAACAGATACGCAGTATTTT
CDR3aa: CASSLFRTVGTDTQYF

d_gene: -
len: 14
v_gene: TRBV10-2
abundance: -
j_gene: TRBJ1-4
CDR3nt: TGCGCCAGCAGTACGAACAGGGCTAATGAAAAACTGTTTTTT
CDR3aa: CASSTNRANEKLFF

d_gene: -
len: 10
v_gene: TRBV20-1
abundance: -
j_gene: TRBJ1-2
CDR3nt: TGCAGTGCTACAGACTATGGCTACACCTTC
CDR3aa: CSATDYGYTF

d_gene: -
len: 13
v_gene: TRBV29-1
abundance: few
j_gene: TRBJ1-3
CDR3nt: TGCAGCGTTGAACCCAGGGAAGAGAACACCATATATTTT
CDR3aa: CSVEPREENTIYF

d_gene: -
len: 16
v_gene: TRBV7-3
abundance: -
j_gene: TRBJ2-2
CDR3nt: TGTGCCAGCAGCTCCGGTCTTGGGGGCATCGGCGGGGAGCTGTTTTTT
CDR3aa: CASSSGLGGIGGELFF

d_gene: -
len: 17
v_gene: TRBV14
abundance: -
j_gene: TRBJ2-7
CDR3nt: TGTGCCAGCAGCCAAGTATTTGTTGGGGGGAAGCCCTACGAGCAGTACTTC
CDR3aa: CASSQVFVGGKPYEQYF

d_gene: TRBD1
len: 14
v_gene: TRBV9
abundance: -
j_gene: TRBJ2-4
CDR3nt: TGTGCCAGCAGCGTAGGGACAGGGAATAACATTCAGTACTTC
CDR3aa: CASSVGTGNNIQYF

d_gene: TRBD2
len: 14
v_gene: TRBV29-1
abundance: once
j_gene: TRBJ2-1
CDR3nt: TGCAGCGTTGAGGCGGGGACTAGGAACAATGAGCAGTTCTTC
CDR3aa: CSVEAGTRNNEQFF

d_gene: -
len: 16
v_gene: TRBV5-1
abundance: -
j_gene: TRBJ1-6
CDR3nt: TGCGCCAGCAGCTTGGCGGAGGGGGAGGATAATTCACCCCTCCACTTT
CDR3aa: CASSLAEGEDNSPLHF

d_gene: -
len: 18
v_gene: TRBV14
abundance: -
j_gene: TRBJ1-2
CDR3nt: TGTGCCAGCAGCCAAAACGGGCCTTTTGCAGGCATGATCTATGGCTACACCTTC
CDR3aa: CASSQNGPFAGMIYGYTF

d_gene: -
len: 14
v_gene: TRBV5-1
abundance: -
j_gene: TRBJ1-3
CDR3nt: TGCGCCAGCAGCTTGGCTTCCAGGGATAACACCATATATTTT
CDR3aa: CASSLASRDNTIYF